These 5 T cell receptor beta chains share one sample of origin, sequenced in a study of shared clonotypes between healthy human individuals (dated by TCRdb to 2019 to 2021). The method was the immunoSEQ multiplex PCR assay. TCRdb holds this immuneACCESS table with in-frame rearrangements only. Some clones are missing; in checked studies, unresolved V genes explain under half, and the rest has no known cause. The sample table holds hundreds of thousands of clones, of which around 77% were seen once. Of the sample, 9.5% to 15% is held by the ten largest clones. Specimen: PBMCs. These receptors all stem from a woman between 40 and 55 years old in good health. Some clones in this sample may be carry-over from other donors' samples.

There are a few counts of this clone. The rearrangement joins TRBV7-7 to TRBJ2-1, with D maybe TRBD2 (6 bases). CDR1 and CDR2 from the germline V gene are SSHAT and FNYEAQ (reference sequence). Trimming cost V 0 bases and J 9 bases, with 15 bases left between them. The CDR3 totals 15 residues. The CDR3 DNA is TGTGCCAGCAGCTTAGCGGGAGGAGGAAAGGGTGAGCAGTTCTTC. It is translated as CASSLAGGGKGEQFF.

The gene calls are TRBV5-4 and TRBJ2-7, with 9 bases fitting TRBD1. Per germline, CDR1 SGHNT and CDR2 YYREEE (reference sequence). V trimming: 4 bases; J trimming: 9 bases; junction bases outside the gene matches: 5. This CDR3 is built from 12 residues. CDR3 residues: CASSQDRGGQYF. The DNA of the CDR3 is TGTGCCAGCAGCCAGGACAGGGGAGGGCAGTACTTC.

The V call is TRBV6-8, the J call TRBJ2-5, with TRBD2 matching over 8 bases. The V and J ends lost 4 bases and 5 bases, in that order; junction bases with no gene match: 6. This CDR3 is built from 14 residues. The germline gives CDR1 MNHGY, CDR2 SAAAGT. CDR3 sequence reads: CASSCSGGPETQYF. CDR3 sequence (DNA): TGTGCCAGCAGTTGTTCGGGAGGGCCGGAGACCCAGTACTTC.

Details on this clone: A much larger clone lies a single base off, so this may be a read error. J is TRBJ2-3 and V is TRBV4-1; D is perhaps TRBD2 (6 bases). The germline gives CDR1 MGHRA, CDR2 YSYEKL. CDR3 length: 16 residues. Here the CDR3 DNA reads TGCGCCCGCAGCCAAATCAGCGGGCCAAGCACAGATACGCAGTATTTT. Its protein product is CARSQISGPSTDTQYF.

The V and J genes are TRBV5-1 and TRBJ2-7; 11 nucleotides agree with TRBD1. Germline CDR1 SGHRS, CDR2 YFSETQ. The CDR3 is made up of 15 amino acids. V was pared by 0 bases and J by 6 bases, with 5 bases of the junction left unmatched. CDR3 nucleotide sequence: TGCGCCAGCAGCTTGGCCGTGGACAGGGGGCTCGAGCAGTACTTC. Translating it yields CASSLAVDRGLEQYF.